These 24 T cell receptor beta chains were sequenced from one sample in a study of tumor and adjacent non-tumor tissue in lung cancer. The template was RNA from unsorted bulk tissue. A modified ARM-PCR protocol with three rounds of nested PCR amplified TCRbeta. Each CDR3 protein gets one entry after TCRdb re-called the multiplex PCR reads with MiXCR. Among about 200,000 distinct CDR3 sequences listed, about 76% were seen once. The sample was lung tumor tissue. Source of these receptors: a man between 60 and 70 years old with non-small cell lung cancer.

The rearrangement links TRBV6-5 to TRBJ1-6, with 8 bases that match TRBD1. This CDR3 spans 16 amino acids. Per the germline V gene, CDR1 is MNHEY and CDR2 is SVGAGI. Trimming removed 10 bases from V and 6 bases from J; junction bases left unmatched: 14. This chain's CDR3 is CANRTSRDRGNSPLHF. CDR3 DNA: TGTGCCAACAGAACGAGCCGAGACAGGGGTAATTCACCCCTCCACTTT.

In regard to this clonotype: An end of the junction differs from the germline gene, which may be a read error. The chain employs TRBV29-1 and TRBJ2-3, with D unclear. CDR1 is SQVTM and CDR2 is ANQGSEA in the germline V gene. The CDR3 is 16 amino acids. This chain's CDR3 is CSFGGTASQPTDTQYF. CDR3 nucleotide sequence: TGCAGCTTTGGTGGAACTGCCTCTCAACCCACAGATACTCAGTATTTT.

To note about this clonotype: The junction shows a germline mismatch at one end, possibly a read error. The chain links TRBV11-2 to TRBJ2-7; D is perhaps TRBD1 or TRBD2 (6 bases each). Germline V lookup: CDR1 SGHAT, CDR2 FQNNGV. The CDR3 has 14 residues. CDR3: CANSLSRGHYEQYF. The CDR3 DNA sequence: TGTGCCAACAGCTTAAGTCGGGGGCACTACGAGCAGTACTTC. Variable domain in full (rest from reference TRBV11-2 and TRBJ2-7): EAGVAQSPRYKIIEKRQSVAFWCNPISGHATLYWYQQILGQGPKLLIQFQNNGVVDDSQLPKDRFSAERLKGVDSTLKIQPAKLEDSAVYLCANSLSRGHYEQYFGPGTRLTVT.

About this clonotype itself: A junction boundary mismatches the germline segment, possibly from a read error. This rearrangement joins TRBV4-3 to TRBJ2-2; D is ambiguous. Germline V gives CDR1 LGHNA, CDR2 YSLEER. The CDR3 length is 16 residues. The chain's CDR3 is CASSQEFGTNTGELFF. The CDR3 bases are TGCGCCAGCAGTCAAGAATTCGGAACGAACACCGGGGAGCTGTTTTTT.

This clonotype has only a few counts. The V call is TRBV6-2 or TRBV6-3, the J call TRBJ1-5; TRBD1 aligns across 10 bases. V dropped 5 bases and J dropped 2; count of bases not matched to a gene: 6. The CDR3 loop spans 16 amino acids. Germline CDR1 is MNHEY and CDR2 is SVGEGT. The CDR3 is CASSAWTGGGNQPQHF. CDR3 nucleotides: TGTGCCAGCAGTGCCTGGACAGGGGGAGGCAATCAGCCCCAGCATTTT.

Details on this clonotype: This may come from a read error, since a much larger clone is one base off. The chain recombines TRBV20-1 with TRBJ2-1; the D gene is possibly TRBD2 (7 bases). V lost 7 bases and J lost 9, with 19 bases in between. This CDR3 is 13 amino acids long. Germline V gene lookup returns CDR1 DFQATT and CDR2 SNEGSKA (reference sequence). The CDR3 loop reads CSVPEQGGIEQFF. The DNA of the CDR3 is TGCAGTGTCCCCGAACAGGGAGGGATTGAGCAGTTCTTC.

As concerns this clonotype: A much larger clone differs from this one at a single base, so this may be a read error. The gene calls are TRBV7-3 and TRBJ2-1; 8 bases line up with TRBD2. Germline lookup yields CDR1 SGHTA and CDR2 FQGTGA. This CDR3 contains 16 residues. The trim removed 4 bases at V and 2 bases at J, leaving 7 bases unmatched. The CDR3 loop is CASSSAGLAPYNEQFF. The CDR3 DNA sequence: TGTGCCAGCAGCTCAGCAGGACTAGCCCCCTACAATGAGCAGTTCTTC.

This clonotype has a single count. The CDR3 does not end in the conserved phenylalanine or tryptophan, so this is likely a read error. J is TRBJ1-1 and V is TRBV29-1; possibly TRBD1 for D (6 bases). The CDR3 sequence is 12 residues long. Germline V gene sequence: CDR1 SQVTM, CDR2 ANQGSEA. V lost 6 bases and J lost 7, with 15 bases in between. CDR3 loop: CSVRPGAIEAFS. The CDR3 coding sequence is TGCAGCGTCCGACCGGGGGCCATTGAAGCTTTCTCT.

As regards this clonotype: One end of the junction does not line up with germline, which may come from a read error. This sequence joins TRBV11-2 and TRBJ2-1, with TRBD2 identical over 10 bases. Germline CDR1 is SGHAT and CDR2 is FQNNGV. The CDR3 contains 15 residues. The CDR3 loop reads CANSLERGGSSEQFF. The CDR3 bases are TGTGCCAACAGCTTAGAGCGGGGGGGCTCAAGTGAGCAGTTCTTC.

On this clonotype: With a much larger clone just one base away, this may be a read error. The CDR3: CASSPPNSYQSQHF. The DNA of the CDR3 is TGTGCCAGCAGTCCCCCGAATTCGTACCAGTCCCAGCATTTT. The chain has TRBV6-6 and TRBJ1-5; unclear D gene. CDR1 and CDR2 from the germline V gene are MNHNY and SVGAGI (reference sequence). This CDR3 has 14 residues. With 5 bases removed from V and 11 bases from J, the gap between germline ends came to 19 bases.

The chain is built from TRBV29-1 and TRBJ1-5, with a tentative D call TRBD1 (5 bases). Germline V gene data show CDR1 as SQVTM and CDR2 as ANQGSEA. There are 13 residues in the CDR3. The V end lost 7 bases, the J end lost 0 bases, and 10 bases lay between the germline ends. CDR3 sequence (DNA): TGCAGCGCATCGACAGATAGCAATCAGCCCCAGCATTTT. Protein product: CSASTDSNQPQHF.

A note on this clonotype: This could be a read error, since a much larger clone is one nucleotide away. The CDR3 sequence is CNARPGDRLRSNQPQHF. CDR3 DNA sequence: TGCAATGCTAGACCGGGGGACAGGTTACGGAGCAATCAGCCCCAGCATTTT. The chain has TRBV20-1 and TRBJ1-5; 8 nucleotides match TRBD1. The germline gives CDR1 DFQATT, CDR2 SNEGSKA (reference sequence). The CDR3 length is 17 residues.

Worth noting for this clonotype: Possible read error: a much larger clone is one base away. The chain is built from TRBV29-1 and TRBJ2-3, with TRBD2 as a possible D gene (5 bases). From germline, CDR1 is SQVTM and CDR2 ANQGSEA. This CDR3 spans 13 amino acids. The CDR3 nucleotides are TGCAGCGTCCGCGGACTTACCACAGATGCGCAGTATTTT. This translates into CSVRGLTTDAQYF.

This clonotype was recorded a few times. A much larger clone differs from this one at a single base, so this may be a read error. This sequence joins TRBV4-3 and TRBJ2-7; 10 bases map to TRBD1. CDR3 length: 16 residues. CDR1 and CDR2 (germline): LGHNA, YSLEER. Trimming removed 1 base from V and 3 bases from J; junction bases left unmatched: 6. For the CDR3, the DNA is TGCGCCAGCAGCCAAGCCGGAGGGACAGGGGTCTACGAGCAGTACTTC. It is translated as CASSQAGGTGVYEQYF.

The chain combines TRBV20-1 with TRBJ2-1; D is perhaps TRBD2 (6 bases). Per germline, CDR1 DFQATT and CDR2 SNEGSKA (reference sequence). V was cut by 7 bases and J by 5 bases, with 15 bases left in between. The CDR3 loop spans 13 amino acids. Written as DNA, the CDR3 is TGCAGTGTTACCAGGGCTAGCGACAATGAGCAGTTCTTC. Amino acids: CSVTRASDNEQFF.

In regard to this clonotype: A much larger clone sits a single nucleotide away, making a read error possible. CDR3 sequence (DNA): TGTGCCAGCAGCCAACTCCAGACTAGCGGGGGGGCATTGGATGAGCGGTTCTTC. This encodes CASSQLQTSGGALDERFF. This sequence joins TRBV4-2 and TRBJ2-1; TRBD2 matches at 14 bases. CDR1 and CDR2 (germline): LGHNA, YNFKEQ. The CDR3 is 18 amino acids.

As for this clonotype: A clone one base away is much larger, so this may be a read error. The chain links TRBV20-1 to TRBJ1-3, with 7 nucleotides matching TRBD1. Germline CDR1 reads DFQATT; CDR2 reads SNEGSKA (reference sequence). The CDR3 has 13 amino acids. CDR3 protein: CSVLDREGITIYF. The CDR3 bases are TGCAGTGTTTTAGACAGGGAGGGAATCACCATATATTTT.

As to this clonotype: Here the CDR3 omits its conserved ending phenylalanine or tryptophan, so a read error is the likely source. The chain links TRBV20-1 to TRBJ2-7; D call uncertain. Per germline, CDR1 DFQATT and CDR2 SNEGSKA (reference sequence). CDR3 length: 15 residues. Trimming removed 3 bases from V and 2 bases from J, with 17 bases in between. This chain's CDR3 is CSASMRQDGPYEQYL. In nucleotides, the CDR3 is TGCAGTGCTAGTATGAGGCAGGACGGCCCCTACGAGCAGTACTTA.

As to this clonotype: At one end the junction does not follow the germline gene, possibly because of a read error. This chain uses TRBV20-1 with TRBJ2-3, with D tentatively TRBD2 (6 bases). The CDR3 is 18 amino acids. Germline values: CDR1 DFQATT, CDR2 SNEGSKA (reference sequence). The CDR3 loop reads CRARTRVGLAISTDTQYF. The CDR3 coding sequence is TGCAGGGCTAGAACAAGGGTAGGGCTAGCGATTAGCACAGATACGCAGTATTTT.

A word on this clonotype: The junction shows a germline mismatch at one end, possibly a read error. DNA of the CDR3: TGCAGTGTTAGAGATCGCAGGGCCTCCTACGATCAGTACTTC. This translates into CSVRDRRASYDQYF. The rearrangement uses TRBV20-1 and TRBJ2-7; maybe TRBD1 (5 bases). CDR3 size: 14 residues. Per germline, CDR1 DFQATT and CDR2 SNEGSKA (reference sequence).

The V gene is TRBV13, the J gene TRBJ1-6, with unresolved D. Trimming took 2 bases from V and 7 from J, leaving 9 bases between them. Per the germline V gene, CDR1 is PRHDT and CDR2 is FYEKMQ (reference sequence). The CDR3 length is 14 residues. In DNA, the CDR3 is TGTGCCAGCAGCTTAAGAGAGTTCAATTCACCCCTCCACTTT. Protein product: CASSLREFNSPLHF.

A word on this clonotype: Here the CDR3 omits its conserved ending phenylalanine or tryptophan, so a read error is the likely source. This chain joins TRBV6-1 and TRBJ1-5, with a weak D call TRBD1 (5 bases). This CDR3 has 15 residues. Germline V lookup: CDR1 MNHNS, CDR2 SASEGT. V was cut by 7 bases and J by 4 bases, with 17 bases left in between. CDR3 sequence: CASISDMVGNQPQHS. As DNA, the CDR3 is TGTGCCAGCATTTCGGACATGGTAGGGAATCAGCCCCAGCATTCT.

To note about this clonotype: It is likely a read error, because the conserved phenylalanine at the end of the CDR3 is missing. The genes are TRBV11-2 and TRBJ2-2; the D is unclear. The CDR3 has 12 residues. From germline, CDR1 is SGHAT and CDR2 FQNNGV. The ends were cut back, 9 bases at V and 7 bases at J, with 12 bases in the middle. In DNA, the CDR3 is TGTGCCAGAAGGACCGAGGTCGGGGAGCTGTTTTTA. It yields the protein CARRTEVGELFL.

This clonotype was seen a few times. CDR3 in amino acids: CASSFGGGTSPLHF. Here the CDR3 DNA reads TGTGCCAGCAGTTTTGGGGGAGGAACTTCACCCCTCCACTTT. The chain couples TRBV12-3 or TRBV12-4 to TRBJ1-6; maybe TRBD1 (5 bases). CDR3 length equals 14 residues. V lost 3 bases to trimming and J lost 9 bases, with 12 bases between them.